These T cell receptor beta chains were read from a single sample in a study of response to subunit inactivated influenza vaccine. TCRdb re-called the RT-PCR reads through MiXCR, storing one row per CDR3 protein. The sample consists of 200,000 to 250,000 distinct CDR3 sequences, 9% to 15% of them appearing once. This material consisted of non-naive T cells sorted from PBMCs, taken less than 15 days before vaccination. Receptor source: a man aged 50-60 years who received an inactivated influenza vaccine. Both conserved end residues are trimmed from each CDR3. A D gene is named only where the DNA matches it firmly. Clone size is given for some rows only: seen once, a few or many times, or a class if the clone is expanded.

TRBV27,TRBD2,.,ASSFASGTGYEQY
TRBV7-9,TRBD1,many,ASSPRDRSYEQY
TRBV27,.,few,ASSLSHEILRVVVYEQY
TRBV29-1,.,.,SVVQGFLISTDTQY
TRBV20-1,.,.,SARPGVGYT
TRBV28,.,few,ASSFRAQYSNQPQH
TRBV27,.,.,ATGRGGVYNEQF
TRBV12-3/TRBV12-4,.,.,ASSPGTWNSEQY
TRBV7-8,TRBD1,few,ASSLVGGQGNTGELF
TRBV6-5,TRBD1,.,ASSYGTGVNEQY
TRBV7-2,TRBD2,.,ASSLGLAANTGELF
TRBV7-2,.,few,ASSLLFQETQY
TRBV30,TRBD2,few,AWSALAGIYEQY
TRBV6-2/TRBV6-3,TRBD1,.,ASTSDRGGNQPQH
TRBV25-1,TRBD1,.,ASSVSTGVYGYT
TRBV28,TRBD1,few,ASGQGGTGELF
TRBV5-1,.,few,ASSKETGMRKTQY
TRBV27,TRBD1,many,ASSLSTRQGAVEKLF
TRBV20-1,.,.,SAPRPGYTGELF
TRBV28,TRBD1,.,ASSKGQGFYEQY
TRBV20-1,.,.,GARLPVNYGYT
TRBV20-1,.,few,SATRSNTEAF
TRBV7-2,TRBD2,.,ASSLNGRLNTGELF
TRBV12-3/TRBV12-4,.,.,ASSPVGQTQY
TRBV5-1,TRBD1,.,ASSLQGAGETQY
TRBV12-3/TRBV12-4,.,.,ASSSTKNTKAF
TRBV6-5,TRBD1,.,ASSSGTGPFEKLF
TRBV5-6,.,few,ASSPRQGLGTQY
TRBV29-1,.,many,SVLAGWGFSSDTQY
TRBV5-4,.,many,ASSRTRDPDTQY
TRBV30,TRBD2,few,AWSVLAGFQQY
TRBV20-1,.,few,SVYRPGTGANVLT
TRBV4-2,.,many,ASSPSSNSGANVLT
TRBV5-1,.,many,ASRSAPGRTDTQY
TRBV29-1,TRBD1,few,SGGTGNGYT
TRBV10-1,TRBD1,few,ASSESRTGSGVDTQY
TRBV3-1,.,few,ASSQDIAYEQY
TRBV5-1,TRBD1,many,ASSPGQGDSQY
TRBV30,.,.,AWIPATGELF
TRBV20-1,.,few,SASIRKTVQETQY
TRBV5-1,.,few,ASSQDGNSYNEQF
TRBV7-7,.,few,ASSYGPTYEQF
TRBV12-3/TRBV12-4,.,many,ASSLDGGQLAF
TRBV20-1,TRBD2,.,SADGRTTDTQY
TRBV20-1,.,.,SANRDTETQY